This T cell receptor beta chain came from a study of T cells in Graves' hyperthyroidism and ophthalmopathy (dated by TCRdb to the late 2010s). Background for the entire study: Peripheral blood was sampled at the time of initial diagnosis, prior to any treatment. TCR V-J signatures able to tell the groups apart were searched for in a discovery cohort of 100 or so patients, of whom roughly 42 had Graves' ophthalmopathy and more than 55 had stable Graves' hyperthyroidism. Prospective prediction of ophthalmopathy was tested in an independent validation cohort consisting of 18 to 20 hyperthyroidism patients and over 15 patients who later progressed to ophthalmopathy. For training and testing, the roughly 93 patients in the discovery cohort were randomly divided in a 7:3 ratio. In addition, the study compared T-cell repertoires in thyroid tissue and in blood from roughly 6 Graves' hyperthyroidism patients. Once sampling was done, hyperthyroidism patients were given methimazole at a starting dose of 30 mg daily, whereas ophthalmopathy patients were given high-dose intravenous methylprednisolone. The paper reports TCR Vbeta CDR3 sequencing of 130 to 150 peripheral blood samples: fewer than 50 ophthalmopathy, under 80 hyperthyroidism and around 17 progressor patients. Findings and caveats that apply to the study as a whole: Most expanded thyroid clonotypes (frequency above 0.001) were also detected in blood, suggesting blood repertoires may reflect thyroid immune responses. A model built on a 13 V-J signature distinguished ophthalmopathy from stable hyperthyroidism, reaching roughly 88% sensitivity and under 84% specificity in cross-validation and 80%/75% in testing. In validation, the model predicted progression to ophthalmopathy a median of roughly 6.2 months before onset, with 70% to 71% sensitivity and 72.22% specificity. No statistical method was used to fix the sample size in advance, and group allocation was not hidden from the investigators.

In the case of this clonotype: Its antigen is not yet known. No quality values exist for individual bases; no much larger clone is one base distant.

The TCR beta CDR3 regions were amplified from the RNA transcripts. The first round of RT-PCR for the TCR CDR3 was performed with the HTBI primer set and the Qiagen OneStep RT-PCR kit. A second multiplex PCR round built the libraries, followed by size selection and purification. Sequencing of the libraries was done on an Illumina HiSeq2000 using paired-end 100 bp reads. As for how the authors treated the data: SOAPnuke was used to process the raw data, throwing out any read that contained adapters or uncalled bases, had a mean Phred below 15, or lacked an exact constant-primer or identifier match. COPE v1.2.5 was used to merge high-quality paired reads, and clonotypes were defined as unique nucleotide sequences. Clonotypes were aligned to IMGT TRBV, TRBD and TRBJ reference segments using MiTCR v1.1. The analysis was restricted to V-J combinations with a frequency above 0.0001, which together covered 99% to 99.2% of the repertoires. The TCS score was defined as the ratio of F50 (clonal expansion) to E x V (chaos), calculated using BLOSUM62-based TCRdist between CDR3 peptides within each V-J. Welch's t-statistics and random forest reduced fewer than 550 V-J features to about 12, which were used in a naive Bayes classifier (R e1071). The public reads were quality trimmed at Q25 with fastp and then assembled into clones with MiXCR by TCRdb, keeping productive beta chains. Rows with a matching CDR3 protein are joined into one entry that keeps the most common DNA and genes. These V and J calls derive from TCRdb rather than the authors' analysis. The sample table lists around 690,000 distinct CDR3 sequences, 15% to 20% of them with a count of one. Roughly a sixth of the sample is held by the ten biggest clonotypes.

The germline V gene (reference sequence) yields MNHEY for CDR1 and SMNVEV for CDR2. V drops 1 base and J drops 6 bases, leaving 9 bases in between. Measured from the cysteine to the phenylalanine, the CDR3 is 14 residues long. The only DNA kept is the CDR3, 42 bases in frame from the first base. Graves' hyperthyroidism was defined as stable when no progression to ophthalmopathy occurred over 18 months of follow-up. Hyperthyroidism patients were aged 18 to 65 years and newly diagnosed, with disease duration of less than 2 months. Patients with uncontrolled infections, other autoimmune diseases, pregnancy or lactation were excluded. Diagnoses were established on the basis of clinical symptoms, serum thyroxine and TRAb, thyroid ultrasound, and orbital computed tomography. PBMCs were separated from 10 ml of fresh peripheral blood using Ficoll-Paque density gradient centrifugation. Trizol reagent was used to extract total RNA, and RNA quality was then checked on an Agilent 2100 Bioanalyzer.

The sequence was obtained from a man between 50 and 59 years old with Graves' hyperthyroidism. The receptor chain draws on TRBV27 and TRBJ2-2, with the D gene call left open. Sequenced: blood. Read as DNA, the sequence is TGTGCCAGCAGTTTATATGACCTGGCCGGGGAGCTGTTTTTT. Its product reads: CASSLYDLAGELFF.